This record covers a single TCR beta chain. Its antigen is unknown. A multiplex PCR was run with 60 Vbeta primers and 13 Jbeta primers. Here immunoSEQ multiplex PCR was the method, and the copy in TCRdb shows in-frame clones only, minus some. The sample records over 90,000 clones, 77% being singletons. The data originate from a study of cytomegalovirus exposure and HLA in healthy donors. Study overall: One earlier analysis, a look at 150 million to 200 million T cells, found about 110 million unique TCR beta sequences.

The study's findings and limits: A previous analysis found most TCR beta V segments productive roughly 87% or roughly 30% of the time. Relative to equally common others, HLA-associated TCR beta chains showed greater clonal expansion in a later analysis. Certain sequence variants were highly shared and formed a cluster, and this cluster was likely a sequencing artifact.

This receptor was identified in a male donor in good health and CMV-seropositive. Material: PBMCs.

CDR3 nucleotides: TGTGCCAGCAGCTTGAAGACAGGCCACTCTGGAAACACCATATATTTT. Translation: CASSLKTGHSGNTIYF. The chain employs TRBV5-4 and TRBJ1-3; the D gene is possibly TRBD1 (6 bases). Trimming pared 1 base from V and 0 bases from J, leaving 11 bases between. This CDR3 region has 16 residues. Germline CDR1 reads SGHNT; CDR2 reads YYREEE (reference sequence). Together with reference TRBV5-4 and TRBJ1-3, the CDR3 gives the full variable domain: ETGVTQSPTHLIKTRGQQVTLRCSSQSGHNTVSWYQQALGQGPQFIFQYYREEENGRGNFPPRFSGLQFPNYSSELNVNALELDDSALYLCASSLKTGHSGNTIYFGEGSWLTVV.